This record concerns one TCR beta chain sequence. Generated by immunoSEQ multiplex PCR, the TCRdb table keeps only in-frame clones and is missing some. Of 30,000 to 35,000 clones listed, around 86% are singletons. The sample is drawn from a study of blood T cell repertoires in COVID-19. Study-wide background: Samples representing acute and convalescent COVID-19 were sourced from the United States, Italy and Spain.

The CDR3 totals 13 residues. Germline CDR1 SGHTA, CDR2 FQGNSA. V was clipped by 5 bases and J by 2 bases, with 10 bases between them. Source material: peripheral blood. This chain uses TRBV7-2 with TRBJ2-7; D may be TRBD1 (6 bases). The receptor was derived from a man older than 75 with active COVID-19. The CDR3, as DNA: TGTGCCAGCAGCCCAGGGGACACCTACGAGCAGTACTTC. Translation gives CASSPGDTYEQYF.